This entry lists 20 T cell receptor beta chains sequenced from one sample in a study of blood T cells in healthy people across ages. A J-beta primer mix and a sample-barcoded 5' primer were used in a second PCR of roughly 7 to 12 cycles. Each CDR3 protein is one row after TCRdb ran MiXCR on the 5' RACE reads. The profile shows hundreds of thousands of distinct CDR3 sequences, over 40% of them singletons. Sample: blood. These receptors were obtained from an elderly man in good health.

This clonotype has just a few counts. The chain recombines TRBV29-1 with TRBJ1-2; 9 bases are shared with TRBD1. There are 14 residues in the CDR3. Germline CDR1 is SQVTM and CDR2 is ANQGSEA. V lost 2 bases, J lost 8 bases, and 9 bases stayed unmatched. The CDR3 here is CSVETAGTGLGYTF. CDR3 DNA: TGCAGCGTTGAAACTGCCGGGACAGGGCTAGGCTACACCTTC.

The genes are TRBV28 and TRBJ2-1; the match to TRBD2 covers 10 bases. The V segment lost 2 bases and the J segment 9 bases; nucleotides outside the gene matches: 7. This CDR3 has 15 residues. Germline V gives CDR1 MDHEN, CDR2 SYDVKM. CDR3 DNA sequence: TGTGCCAGCAGTTTAAGGTCTAGCGGGAGTTTTGAGCAGTTCTTC. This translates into CASSLRSSGSFEQFF.

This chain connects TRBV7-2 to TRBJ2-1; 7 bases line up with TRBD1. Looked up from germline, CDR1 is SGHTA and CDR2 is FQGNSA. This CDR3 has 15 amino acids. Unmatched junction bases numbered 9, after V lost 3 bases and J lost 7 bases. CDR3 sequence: CASSFGTVWANEQFF. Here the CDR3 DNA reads TGTGCCAGCAGCTTCGGGACAGTGTGGGCAAATGAGCAGTTCTTC.

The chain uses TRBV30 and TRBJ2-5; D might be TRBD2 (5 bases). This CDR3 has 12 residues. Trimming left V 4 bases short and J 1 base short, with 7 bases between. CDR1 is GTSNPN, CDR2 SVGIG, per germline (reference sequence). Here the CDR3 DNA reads TGTGCCTGGAAAGGACTCCAAGAGACCCAGTACTTC. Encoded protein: CAWKGLQETQYF.

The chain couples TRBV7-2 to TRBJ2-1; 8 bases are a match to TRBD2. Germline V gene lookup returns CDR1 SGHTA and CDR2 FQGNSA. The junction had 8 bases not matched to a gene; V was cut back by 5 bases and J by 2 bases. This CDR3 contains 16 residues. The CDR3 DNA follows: TGTGCCAGCAGCCCCTATACTAGCGGACCCTACAATGAGCAGTTCTTC. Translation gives CASSPYTSGPYNEQFF.

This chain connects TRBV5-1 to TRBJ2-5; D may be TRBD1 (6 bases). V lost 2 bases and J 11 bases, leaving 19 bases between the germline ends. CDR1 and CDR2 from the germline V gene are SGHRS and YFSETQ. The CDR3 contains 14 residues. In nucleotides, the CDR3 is TGCGCCAGCAGCTTTGGAATAGGGGGTAATGAGCAGTACTTC. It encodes CASSFGIGGNEQYF. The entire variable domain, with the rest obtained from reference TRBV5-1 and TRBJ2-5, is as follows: KAGVTQTPRYLIKTRGQQVTLSCSPISGHRSVSWYQQTPGQGLQFLFEYFSETQRNKGNFPGRFSGRQFSNSRSEMNVSTLELGDSALYLCASSFGIGGNEQYFGPGTRLLVL.

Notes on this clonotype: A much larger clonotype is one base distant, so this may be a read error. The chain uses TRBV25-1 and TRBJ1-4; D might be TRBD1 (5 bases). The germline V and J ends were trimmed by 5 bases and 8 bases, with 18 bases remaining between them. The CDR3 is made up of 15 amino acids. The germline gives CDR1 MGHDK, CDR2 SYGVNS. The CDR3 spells CASSSPGEQEEKLFF. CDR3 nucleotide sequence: TGTGCCAGCAGTTCTCCGGGGGAACAGGAAGAAAAACTGTTTTTT.

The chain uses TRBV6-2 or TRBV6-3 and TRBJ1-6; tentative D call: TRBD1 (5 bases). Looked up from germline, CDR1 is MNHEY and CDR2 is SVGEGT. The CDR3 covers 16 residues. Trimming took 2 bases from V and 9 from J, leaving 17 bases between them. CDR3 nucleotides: TGTGCCAGCAGTTACCCGACGGGTCAGGGAGGTTCACCCCTCCACTTT. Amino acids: CASSYPTGQGGSPLHF.

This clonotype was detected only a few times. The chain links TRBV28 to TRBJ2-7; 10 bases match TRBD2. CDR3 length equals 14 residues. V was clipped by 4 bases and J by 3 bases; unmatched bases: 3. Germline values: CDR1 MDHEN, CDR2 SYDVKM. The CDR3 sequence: CASSSSGRGYEQYF. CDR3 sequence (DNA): TGTGCCAGCAGTTCTAGCGGGAGAGGCTACGAGCAGTACTTC.

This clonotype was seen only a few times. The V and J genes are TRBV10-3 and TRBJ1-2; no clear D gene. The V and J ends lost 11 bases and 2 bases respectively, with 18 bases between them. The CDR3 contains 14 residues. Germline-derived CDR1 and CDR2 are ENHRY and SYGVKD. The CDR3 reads CASRADIGNYGYTF. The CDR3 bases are TGTGCCTCTCGGGCGGATATAGGGAACTATGGCTACACCTTC.

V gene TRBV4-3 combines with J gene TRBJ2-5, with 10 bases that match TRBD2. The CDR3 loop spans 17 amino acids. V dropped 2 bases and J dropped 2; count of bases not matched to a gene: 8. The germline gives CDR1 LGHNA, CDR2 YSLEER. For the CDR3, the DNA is TGCGCCAGCAGCCAATCTCGGACTAGCGGACGACAAGAGACCCAGTACTTC. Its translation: CASSQSRTSGRQETQYF.

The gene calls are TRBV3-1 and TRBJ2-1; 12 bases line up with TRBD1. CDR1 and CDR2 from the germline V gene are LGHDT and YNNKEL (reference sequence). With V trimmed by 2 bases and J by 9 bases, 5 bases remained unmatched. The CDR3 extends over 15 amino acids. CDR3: CASSQPGTGGSEQFF. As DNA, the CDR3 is TGTGCCAGCAGCCAACCCGGGACAGGGGGCAGTGAGCAGTTCTTC.

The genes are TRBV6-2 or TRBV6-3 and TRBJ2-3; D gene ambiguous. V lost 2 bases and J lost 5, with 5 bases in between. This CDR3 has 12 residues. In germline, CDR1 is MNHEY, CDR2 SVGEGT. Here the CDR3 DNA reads TGTGCCAGCAGTTACCGTGTAGATACGCAGTATTTT. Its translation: CASSYRVDTQYF.

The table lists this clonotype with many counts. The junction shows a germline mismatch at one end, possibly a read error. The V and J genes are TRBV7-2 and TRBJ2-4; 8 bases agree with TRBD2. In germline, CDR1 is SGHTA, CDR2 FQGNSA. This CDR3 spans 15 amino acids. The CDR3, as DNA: TGTGCCAGTAGCTCGGAAAGCGGGAGTGTCAACATTCAGTACTTC. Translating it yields CASSSESGSVNIQYF. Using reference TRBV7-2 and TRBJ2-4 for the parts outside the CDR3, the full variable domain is GAGVSQSPSNKVTEKGKDVELRCDPISGHTALYWYRQSLGQGLEFLIYFQGNSAPDKSGLPSDRFSAERTGGSVSTLTIQRTQQEDSAVYLCASSSESGSVNIQYFGAGTRLSVL.

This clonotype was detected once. CDR3 DNA sequence: TGCGCCAGCAGCCAAGGAGCCCCGGATACGCAGTATTTT. The encoded protein is CASSQGAPDTQYF. This chain uses TRBV4-1 with TRBJ2-3, with D hard to call. The CDR3 spans 13 residues. V was clipped by 1 base and J by 6 bases, with 8 bases between them. Per the germline V gene, CDR1 is MGHRA and CDR2 is YSYEKL.

The CDR3 coding sequence is TGTGCCAGCAGTGGGCGTAGACAGGGCCCCTACAATGAGCAGTTCTTC. This translates into CASSGRRQGPYNEQFF. V gene TRBV9 combines with J gene TRBJ2-1, with 7 bases aligning to TRBD1. CDR1 and CDR2 (germline): SGDLS, YYNGEE. The V gene end was trimmed by 5 bases and the J gene end by 2 bases; junction bases not matched to a gene: 10. The CDR3 covers 16 residues.

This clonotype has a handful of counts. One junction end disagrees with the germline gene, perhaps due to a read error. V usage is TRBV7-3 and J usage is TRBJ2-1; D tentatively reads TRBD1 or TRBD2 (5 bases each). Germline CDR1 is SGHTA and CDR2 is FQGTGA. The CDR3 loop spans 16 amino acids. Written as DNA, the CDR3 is TGTGCCAGCAGCGTAACGGGACCCACAAACGGCAATGAGCAGTTCTTC. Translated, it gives CASSVTGPTNGNEQFF.

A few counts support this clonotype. Written as DNA, the CDR3 is TGCAGTGCTAGTCTGATAAATACGCAGTATTTT. This gives the protein CSASLINTQYF. V is TRBV20-1 and J is TRBJ2-3, with D uncertain. The germline gives CDR1 DFQATT, CDR2 SNEGSKA (reference sequence). Trimming took 3 bases from V and 7 from J, leaving 8 bases between them. The CDR3 totals 11 residues.

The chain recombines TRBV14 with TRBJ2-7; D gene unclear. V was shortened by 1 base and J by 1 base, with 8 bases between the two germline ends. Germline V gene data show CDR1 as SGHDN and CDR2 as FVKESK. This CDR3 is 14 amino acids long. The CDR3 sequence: CASSQGILSYEQYF. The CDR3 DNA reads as TGTGCCAGCAGCCAAGGGATATTGTCCTACGAGCAGTACTTC. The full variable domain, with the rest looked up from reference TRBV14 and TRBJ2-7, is EAGVTQFPSHSVIEKGQTVTLRCDPISGHDNLYWYRRVMGKEIKFLLHFVKESKQDESGMPNNRFLAERTGGTYSTLKVQPAELEDSGVYFCASSQGILSYEQYFGPGTRLTVT.

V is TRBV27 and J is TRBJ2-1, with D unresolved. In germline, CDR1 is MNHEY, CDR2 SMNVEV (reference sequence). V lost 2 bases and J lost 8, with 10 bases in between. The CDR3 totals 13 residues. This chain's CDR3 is CASSLQVFDEQFF. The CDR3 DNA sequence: TGTGCCAGCAGTTTACAGGTTTTTGATGAGCAGTTCTTC.